One T cell receptor beta chain is described in this entry. These data belong to a study of patients and donors after allogeneic stem cell transplantation. CDR3 length equals 15 residues. In germline, CDR1 is LGHNA, CDR2 YSLEER. V was cut by 0 bases and J by 3 bases, with 11 bases left in between. TCRdb reanalysed the RT-PCR reads using MiXCR and keeps one entry per CDR3 protein. The data show about 200,000 distinct CDR3 sequences, 40% to 45% seen once. This receptor was taken from a human donor who was either an allogeneic HSCT recipient or a stem cell or donor lymphocyte infusion donor (not recorded which). It is not recorded whose cells these are; they may come from a transplant donor. The chain combines TRBV4-3 with TRBJ1-2; D gene ambiguous. Sequenced sample: blood, either unsorted or a sorted T cell fraction (not recorded which). This CDR3 is CASSQDVTDYYGYTF. The CDR3 DNA reads as TGCGCCAGCAGCCAAGATGTAACGGACTACTATGGCTACACCTTC.